This T cell receptor (beta chain) was identified in a study of blood T cell repertoires in COVID-19. Study information: Sources were T cells, B-cell-depleted T cells, or PBMCs; the material itself was cDNA or gDNA.

CDR1 SGHDN and CDR2 FVKESK come from the germline V gene. The CDR3 is 15 amino acids. V dropped 4 bases and J dropped 2 bases, with 12 bases sitting between them. Using immunoSEQ multiplex PCR, the repertoire was profiled, and TCRdb retains in-frame clones only, with some absent. Of tens of thousands of clones detected, around four fifths appear once; the ten largest clones hold about 3.4%. This receptor was identified in a man aged 55 to 70 with acute or convalescent COVID-19. Source material: peripheral blood. The V gene is TRBV14, the J gene TRBJ1-5; D gene ambiguous. CDR3 residues: CASSPGGWGNQPQHF. The CDR3 DNA reads TGTGCCAGCAGCCCCGGCGGCTGGGGCAATCAGCCCCAGCATTTT.